These 18 T cell receptor beta chains were sequenced from one sample in a study of cytomegalovirus exposure and HLA in healthy donors. The study ran its PCR with 60 Vbeta and 13 Jbeta primers. TCRdb keeps only in-frame clones here, not all; method: immunoSEQ multiplex PCR. The sample holds about 160,000 clones, about two thirds seen once. The sequencing sample was made of PBMCs. The receptors were sampled from a woman in her 30s in good health and CMV-seronegative.

V usage is TRBV11-2 and J usage is TRBJ2-7; tentatively, D is TRBD1 (5 bases). The CDR3 has 15 residues. Germline CDR1 reads SGHAT; CDR2 reads FQNNGV. V lost 4 bases and J lost 5, with 18 bases in between. CDR3 coding DNA: TGTGCCAGCAGCTCCACCTATCGGGTCAGGGACGAGCAGTACTTC. Translation gives CASSSTYRVRDEQYF.

The chain is built from TRBV29-1 and TRBJ2-1; 7 positions agree with TRBD1. The trim removed 3 bases at V and 8 bases at J, leaving 13 bases unmatched. Germline V CDR1 and CDR2: SQVTM, ANQGSEA. This CDR3 has 15 residues. The CDR3 bases are TGCAGCGTTGATGCGGTTGGGCAGGGGGTCTATGAGCAGTTCTTC. Amino acids: CSVDAVGQGVYEQFF.

V is TRBV27 and J is TRBJ1-5, with D perhaps TRBD1 (5 bases). The V and J ends lost 2 bases and 1 base respectively, with 6 bases between them. This CDR3 is 14 amino acids long. The germline gives CDR1 MNHEY, CDR2 SMNVEV (reference sequence). CDR3 residues: CASSLGGSNQPQHF. The CDR3 DNA reads TGTGCCAGCAGTTTAGGGGGGAGCAATCAGCCCCAGCATTTT.

This clone was counted only a few times. The chain uses TRBV5-6 and TRBJ1-6; D is ambiguous. CDR1 and CDR2 from the germline V gene are SGHDT and YYEEEE. The V and J ends lost 2 bases and 9 bases respectively, with 6 bases between them. This CDR3 contains 12 residues. This CDR3 reads CASSFEFSPLHF. CDR3 DNA sequence: TGTGCCAGCAGCTTTGAGTTTTCACCCCTCCACTTT. The variable domain in full, completed from reference TRBV5-6 and TRBJ1-6, reads DAGVTQSPTHLIKTRGQQVTLRCSPKSGHDTVSWYQQALGQGPQFIFQYYEEEERQRGNFPDRFSGHQFPNYSSELNVNALLLGDSALYLCASSFEFSPLHFGNGTRLTVT.

The rearrangement joins TRBV6-1 to TRBJ1-2; D not resolved. The CDR3 runs to 14 residues. Germline CDR1 MNHNS, CDR2 SASEGT. The germline V and J ends were trimmed by 2 bases and 1 base, with 8 bases remaining between them. Written as DNA, the CDR3 is TGTGCCAGCAGTGAATCCCCCGGTAACTATGGCTACACCTTC. Amino acids: CASSESPGNYGYTF.

The chain is built from TRBV7-9 and TRBJ2-7; 9 bases are shared with TRBD1. V gave up 2 bases and J gave up 5 bases; unmatched junction bases: 4. The germline V gene encodes CDR1 SEHNR and CDR2 FQNEAQ (reference sequence). There are 14 residues in the CDR3. The CDR3 region is CASSLRDRDHEQYF. The CDR3 bases are TGTGCCAGCAGCTTAAGGGACAGGGATCACGAGCAGTACTTC.

The chain is built from TRBV11-1 and TRBJ2-1, with 7 bases matching TRBD2. The CDR3 consists of 15 residues. Germline lookup yields CDR1 SGHAT and CDR2 FQDESV (reference sequence). V dropped 0 bases and J dropped 4; count of bases not matched to a gene: 3. CDR3 residues: CASSLASGLYNEQFF. The CDR3 coding sequence is TGTGCCAGCAGCTTAGCTAGCGGGTTGTACAATGAGCAGTTCTTC.

The rearrangement uses TRBV5-4 and TRBJ1-1; TRBD1 agrees at 10 bases. In germline, CDR1 is SGHNT, CDR2 YYREEE (reference sequence). Trimming cost V 2 bases and J 5 bases; bases outside gene matches: 6. The CDR3 totals 15 residues. Written as DNA, the CDR3 is TGTGCCAGCAGCTTAACCGGGACAGGGGTTACTGAAGCTTTCTTT. Translating gives CASSLTGTGVTEAFF.

The CDR3 loop reads CASSSRQSQETQYF. Here the CDR3 DNA reads TGCGCCAGCAGCTCTCGACAGTCACAAGAGACCCAGTACTTC. The gene calls are TRBV5-1 and TRBJ2-5; D might be TRBD1 (5 bases). From germline, CDR1 is SGHRS and CDR2 YFSETQ. This CDR3 spans 14 amino acids. The V and J ends lost 3 bases and 2 bases respectively, with 11 bases between them. The full variable domain, in which reference TRBV5-1 and TRBJ2-5 provide the parts outside the CDR3, is KAGVTQTPRYLIKTRGQQVTLSCSPISGHRSVSWYQQTPGQGLQFLFEYFSETQRNKGNFPGRFSGRQFSNSRSEMNVSTLELGDSALYLCASSSRQSQETQYFGPGTRLLVL.

The chain joins TRBV7-3 to TRBJ2-7; a weak D match, TRBD2 (5 bases). With 4 bases removed from V and 3 bases from J, the gap between germline ends came to 10 bases. The CDR3 runs to 13 residues. Germline V gives CDR1 SGHTA, CDR2 FQGTGA. The CDR3 DNA reads TGTGCCAGCAGCTACAGTGAGGGCTACGAGCAGTACTTC. Amino acid sequence: CASSYSEGYEQYF.

The V call is TRBV4-3, the J call TRBJ1-5; a possible D gene is TRBD1 (5 bases). The germline gives CDR1 LGHNA, CDR2 YSLEER. The CDR3 totals 15 residues. V dropped 1 base and J dropped 6 bases, with 13 bases sitting between them. This CDR3 is CASSQGTGGGQPQHF. Written as DNA, the CDR3 is TGCGCCAGCAGCCAAGGGACCGGGGGGGGTCAGCCCCAGCATTTT.

V gene TRBV7-2 combines with J gene TRBJ2-7; TRBD1 might be the D (6 bases). Trimming took 5 bases from V and 1 from J, leaving 9 bases between them. Germline CDR1 SGHTA, CDR2 FQGNSA. CDR3 length equals 13 residues. DNA of the CDR3: TGTGCCAGCAGCCGGGACAATTCCTACGAGCAGTACTTC. Its protein product is CASSRDNSYEQYF.

The chain combines TRBV28 with TRBJ2-7; perhaps TRBD2 as D (6 bases). CDR3 size: 14 residues. The V end was cut by 6 bases, the J end by 1 base, with 13 bases between. Germline assignment: CDR1 MDHEN and CDR2 SYDVKM. CDR3 protein: CASRPPRESYEQYF. The CDR3 DNA reads as TGTGCCAGCAGACCCCCCCGGGAGTCCTACGAGCAGTACTTC. The whole variable domain, filled in from reference TRBV28 and TRBJ2-7, reads DVKVTQSSRYLVKRTGEKVFLECVQDMDHENMFWYRQDPGLGLRLIYFSYDVKMKEKGDIPEGYSVSREKKERFSLILESASTNQTSMYLCASRPPRESYEQYFGPGTRLTVT.

The chain couples TRBV6-5 to TRBJ2-2, with TRBD2 as a possible D gene (6 bases). Germline lookup yields CDR1 MNHEY and CDR2 SVGAGI. This CDR3 region has 14 residues. V gave up 2 bases and J gave up 5 bases, with 9 bases separating them. Here the CDR3 reads CASSYGGVTGELFF. CDR3 bases: TGTGCCAGCAGTTACGGCGGGGTAACCGGGGAGCTGTTTTTT.

This chain joins TRBV9 and TRBJ2-3, with 7 bases fitting TRBD2. The CDR3 covers 14 residues. In germline, CDR1 is SGDLS, CDR2 YYNGEE. V lost 1 base and J lost 7; bases outside the gene matches: 6. CDR3 sequence (DNA): TGTGCCAGCAGCGTAAGGGTAGCGGGTAATACGCAGTATTTT. Its translation is CASSVRVAGNTQYF.

This clone was seen a handful of times. V gene TRBV5-1 combines with J gene TRBJ2-1; D is possibly TRBD1 (5 bases). CDR1 and CDR2 from the germline V gene are SGHRS and YFSETQ. The CDR3 totals 13 residues. Deletions cut 2 bases from V and 5 bases from J, with 8 bases between. The CDR3 DNA follows: TGCGCCAGCAGCTTCGGCAGGGACAATGAGCAGTTCTTC. As protein: CASSFGRDNEQFF.

V is TRBV20-1 and J is TRBJ2-1; D gene ambiguous. CDR1 is DFQATT and CDR2 is SNEGSKA in the germline V gene (reference sequence). The V gene lost 2 bases and the J gene lost 9 bases, with 8 bases spanning the gap. The CDR3 sequence is 11 residues long. CDR3 sequence: CSARRSREQFF. CDR3 bases: TGCAGTGCTAGACGGAGCCGTGAGCAGTTCTTC.

Written as DNA, the CDR3 is TGCGCCAGCAGCCAGGGGAATCGACAGGGGGCAAGCAATGAGCAGTTCTTC. It specifies CASSQGNRQGASNEQFF. V gene TRBV4-3 combines with J gene TRBJ2-1; 10 positions agree with TRBD1. This CDR3 spans 17 amino acids. Germline V lookup: CDR1 LGHNA, CDR2 YSLEER. The ends lost 3 bases at V and 6 bases at J; junction bases unmatched: 11.